This is a list of T cell receptor beta chains from one sample in a study of vaccination and CD4 T cells after COVID-19. TCRdb itself ran the PCR reads through MiXCR, one entry per CDR3 protein. The profile shows approximately 15,000 distinct CDR3 sequences, about 31% of them singletons. Antigen specificity for these receptors is unknown. Sequenced material: cultured CD4+ T cells from blood. These TCRs come from a human donor with COVID-19. CDR3s include the opening cysteine and the closing phenylalanine or tryptophan. The D gene is left open where the match is weak. Not all rows give a size; the values are once, few, many and, for expanded clones, a class.

cdr3_length d_call j_call v_call clone_size cdr3_nt cdr3_aa
14 TRBD2 TRBJ2-5 TRBV19 . TGTGCCAGTAGTTCAATCGGGGGGCAAGAGACCCAGTACTTC CASSSIGGQETQYF
15 TRBD1 TRBJ1-5 TRBV2 few TGTGCCAGCAGTGAACTGGACAGGGGGAATCAGCCCCAGCATTTT CASSELDRGNQPQHF
13 TRBD1 TRBJ1-2 TRBV20-1 few TGCAGTGCTGGGGGACAGGGAGGCTATGGCTACACCTTC CSAGGQGGYGYTF
13 . TRBJ1-4 TRBV6-5 . TGTGCCAGCAGTTTACGTTCTAATGAAAAACTGTTTTTT CASSLRSNEKLFF
14 . TRBJ2-2 TRBV24-1 few TGTGCCACCAGTGACAGGGTTAACACCGGGGAGCTGTTTTTT CATSDRVNTGELFF
15 TRBD1 TRBJ2-7 TRBV7-2 few TGTGCCAGCAGCACAACCGGGACAGGGGGCTATGAGCAGTACTTC CASSTTGTGGYEQYF
16 TRBD1 TRBJ1-1 TRBV20-1 few TGCAGTGCGAGATCTACGGGACAGCGCATGAACACTGAAGCTTTCTTT CSARSTGQRMNTEAFF
17 . TRBJ1-6 TRBV5-4 . TGTGCCAGCACCCTGGGGGGCAAAAGCTCCTATAATTCACCCCTCCACTTT CASTLGGKSSYNSPLHF
13 TRBD1 TRBJ1-1 TRBV6-5 . TGTGCCAGCAGTTACTCCCGGGACAGGCAAGCTTTCTTT CASSYSRDRQAFF
15 . TRBJ2-5 TRBV5-1 few TGCGCCAGCAGCTTGGAGGGGGTCTTCCAAGAGACCCAGTACTTC CASSLEGVFQETQYF
14 TRBD2 TRBJ2-5 TRBV6-1 few TGTGCCACGATAGCGGGGGGCCCCCAAGAGACCCAGTACTTC CATIAGGPQETQYF
14 . TRBJ2-5 TRBV5-4 once TGTGCCAGCAGTTCTATCAGGTCCCAAGAGACCCAGTACTTC CASSSIRSQETQYF
12 . TRBJ1-1 TRBV15 medium-sized TGTGCCACCAGTCCACCGAACACTGAAGCTTTCTTT CATSPPNTEAFF
14 . TRBJ2-5 TRBV9 few TGTGCCAGCAGCCGGGCGGGGTCCCAAGAGACCCAGTACTTC CASSRAGSQETQYF
14 . TRBJ2-2 TRBV19 . TGTGCCAGTAGTCGCCCAGGGTTTGCCGGGGAGCTGTTTTTT CASSRPGFAGELFF
14 TRBD1 TRBJ2-7 TRBV19 . TGTGCCAGTAGCCCCGGGACAGGGACCTACGAGCAGTACTTC CASSPGTGTYEQYF
16 TRBD2 TRBJ2-1 TRBV7-6 . TGTGCCAGCAGCGACGAACCTAGCGGGGGGTACAATGAGCAGTTCTTC CASSDEPSGGYNEQFF
13 . TRBJ1-6 TRBV18 . TGTGCCAGCTCACCAGACTATAATTCACCCCTCCACTTT CASSPDYNSPLHF
13 TRBD1 TRBJ1-1 TRBV7-2 few TGTGCCAGCAGCCGACAGGGTAGAGGCGAAGCTTTCTTT CASSRQGRGEAFF
17 . TRBJ2-1 TRBV7-2 . TGTGCCAGCAGCTATAGTAAGGGGGGCCGTGTTCTCAATGAGCAGTTCTTC CASSYSKGGRVLNEQFF
13 TRBD1 TRBJ1-1 TRBV6-1 . TGTGCCAGCAGTGTTGGCAGGGGGTCTGAAGCTTTCTTT CASSVGRGSEAFF